Below, one TCR beta chain is given with its context. The CDR3 extends over 16 amino acids. Per the germline V gene, CDR1 is SGHRS and CDR2 is YFSETQ. V dropped 5 bases and J dropped 4; count of bases not matched to a gene: 8. The table came from immunoSEQ multiplex PCR; TCRdb's copy has only in-frame clones and leaves some out. The data contain 200,000 to 300,000 clones, roughly 83% of them singletons. These data are taken from a study of blood T cell repertoires in COVID-19. Sequencing input: peripheral blood. The gene calls are TRBV5-1 and TRBJ1-3; 11 bases map to TRBD1. The sequence derives from a man aged 35-49 years with acute or convalescent COVID-19. CDR3 sequence reads: CASSPGQGAKGNTIYF. In nucleotides, the CDR3 is TGCGCCAGCAGTCCCGGACAGGGGGCGAAAGGAAACACCATATATTTT.